The rows below give T cell receptor beta chains drawn from one sample of a study of blood T cell repertoires in COVID-19. TCRdb keeps only in-frame clones here, not all; method: immunoSEQ multiplex PCR. The sample has approximately 200,000 clones, 70% to 90% seen once. Source material: PBMCs or T cells enriched from blood (not recorded which). The receptors derive from a young man who had recovered from COVID-19. Both conserved end residues are part of each CDR3. Fields, in order: J gene, clone size, D gene, V gene, CDR3 protein, CDR3 DNA. The D gene is left open where the match is weak. Expanded clones get a size class; other rows say once, few or many, or leave the size out.

TRBJ1-3,once,-,TRBV11-2,CASSLGASTGSGNTIYF,TGTGCCAGCAGCTTGGGGGCCTCGACAGGTTCTGGAAACACCATATATTTT
TRBJ1-2,many,-,TRBV5-1,CASSLNWGDGYTF,TGCGCCAGCAGCCTAAATTGGGGGGATGGCTACACCTTC
TRBJ2-1,-,-,TRBV24-1,CATMFETGEQFF,TGTGCCACCATGTTCGAAACAGGTGAGCAGTTCTTC
TRBJ2-1,-,TRBD1,TRBV27,CASLPYRGSYNEQFF,TGTGCCAGCTTACCCTACAGGGGTTCCTACAATGAGCAGTTCTTC
TRBJ2-7,-,TRBD1,TRBV5-1,CASTPADREYEQYF,TGCGCCAGCACCCCCGCGGACAGGGAATACGAGCAGTACTTC
TRBJ2-2,-,TRBD1,TRBV2,CASIRRRADRAPGELFF,TGTGCCAGCATCCGACGGAGGGCGGACAGGGCCCCCGGGGAGCTGTTTTTT
TRBJ1-1,-,-,TRBV18,CASSQTNGGTNTEAFF,TGTGCCAGCTCACAAACCAACGGGGGGACGAACACTGAAGCTTTCTTT
TRBJ2-5,once,TRBD1,TRBV5-1,CASSLGAGTGTQETQYF,TGCGCCAGCAGCCTGGGGGCGGGGACAGGGACGCAAGAGACCCAGTACTTC
TRBJ1-5,many,-,TRBV7-4,CASRAGYGGGSNQPQHF,TGTGCCAGCCGCGCCGGATACGGGGGGGGCAGCAATCAGCCCCAGCATTTT
TRBJ1-2,-,-,TRBV3-1/TRBV3-2,CASSQDVRLRTF,TGTGCCAGCAGCCAAGATGTTAGGTTGAGGACCTTC
TRBJ1-2,-,-,TRBV19,CASIEGGPPYGYTF,TGTGCCAGTATTGAGGGAGGGCCCCCCTATGGCTACACCTTC
TRBJ1-3,-,-,TRBV7-4,CASSFWRCGNTIYF,TGTGCCAGCAGCTTTTGGAGGTGTGGAAACACCATATATTTT
TRBJ2-3,-,-,TRBV12-3/TRBV12-4,CASSPFSPGTQYF,TGTGCCAGCAGTCCCTTTTCGCCCGGTACGCAGTATTTT
TRBJ1-4,-,-,TRBV11-2,CASSLRTADEKLFF,TGTGCCAGCAGCTTAAGGACAGCGGATGAAAAACTGTTTTTT
TRBJ2-7,-,-,TRBV5-6,CASSPDREPYEQYF,TGTGCCAGCAGCCCGGACAGAGAGCCCTACGAGCAGTACTTC
TRBJ1-1,-,TRBD1,TRBV4-1,CASSHWGQLGTEAFF,TGCGCCAGCAGCCATTGGGGACAGCTTGGCACTGAAGCTTTCTTT
TRBJ2-4,-,TRBD2,TRBV19,CASSQGRTSGRDVNIQYF,TGTGCCAGTAGTCAAGGCCGGACTAGCGGGAGGGACGTAAACATTCAGTACTTC
TRBJ2-3,-,-,TRBV6-5,CASSYSLGSTRDTQYF,TGTGCCAGCAGTTACTCTTTGGGCTCGACCAGAGATACGCAGTATTTT
TRBJ2-1,-,TRBD2,TRBV6-2/TRBV6-3,CASSYPGLAEHNEQFF,TGTGCCAGCAGTTACCCCGGACTAGCGGAACACAATGAGCAGTTCTTC
TRBJ1-1,-,-,TRBV11-1,CASSFTRDKNTEAFF,TGTGCCAGCAGCTTTACTCGGGACAAGAACACTGAAGCTTTCTTT
TRBJ2-2,-,TRBD1,TRBV25-1,CASSVQGLGAGELFF,TGTGCCAGCAGTGTACAGGGGCTTGGGGCCGGGGAGCTGTTTTTT
TRBJ2-6,-,-,TRBV5-5,CASSLAGSGANVLTF,TGTGCCAGCAGCTTGGCGGGGTCTGGGGCCAACGTCCTGACTTTC
TRBJ2-7,-,TRBD2,TRBV10-2,CASRALLAGGFYEQYF,TGCGCCAGCAGGGCCTTACTAGCGGGAGGATTCTACGAGCAGTACTTC
TRBJ2-3,few,TRBD2,TRBV9,CASSVRTSLEGTDTQYF,TGTGCCAGCAGCGTAAGGACTAGCCTGGAGGGCACAGATACGCAGTATTTT
TRBJ2-3,-,-,TRBV25-1,CASAAGVPSDTQYF,TGTGCCAGCGCCGCAGGGGTTCCATCAGATACGCAGTATTTT
TRBJ1-2,-,-,TRBV25-1,CASSEYNRDGYTF,TGTGCCAGCAGTGAATATAACAGGGATGGCTACACCTTC
TRBJ2-7,-,TRBD2,TRBV6-5,CASQTSGPYEQYF,TGTGCCAGCCAGACTAGCGGACCCTACGAGCAGTACTTC